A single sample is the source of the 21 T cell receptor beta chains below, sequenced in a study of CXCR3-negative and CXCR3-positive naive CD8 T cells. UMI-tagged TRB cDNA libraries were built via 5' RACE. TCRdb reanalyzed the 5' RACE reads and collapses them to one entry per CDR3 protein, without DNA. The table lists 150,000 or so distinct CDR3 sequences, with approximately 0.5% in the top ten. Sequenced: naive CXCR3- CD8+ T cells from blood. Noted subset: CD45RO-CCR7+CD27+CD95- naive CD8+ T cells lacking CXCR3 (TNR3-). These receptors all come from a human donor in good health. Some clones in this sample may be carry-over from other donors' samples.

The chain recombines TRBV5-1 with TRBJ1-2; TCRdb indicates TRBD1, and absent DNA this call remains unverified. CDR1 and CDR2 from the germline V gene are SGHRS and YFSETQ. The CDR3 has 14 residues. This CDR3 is CASSLEGGAYGYTF.

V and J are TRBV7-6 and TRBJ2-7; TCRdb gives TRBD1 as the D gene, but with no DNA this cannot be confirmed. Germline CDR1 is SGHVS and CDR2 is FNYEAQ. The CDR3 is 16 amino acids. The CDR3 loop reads CASSDGRGLRPREQYF.

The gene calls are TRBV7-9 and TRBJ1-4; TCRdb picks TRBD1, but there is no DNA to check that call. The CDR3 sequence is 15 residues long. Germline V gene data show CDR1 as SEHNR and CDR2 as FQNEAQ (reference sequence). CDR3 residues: CASSFPLRGDEKLFF.

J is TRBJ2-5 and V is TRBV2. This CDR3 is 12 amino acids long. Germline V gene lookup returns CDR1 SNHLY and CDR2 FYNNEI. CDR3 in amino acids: CASVQDKETQYF.

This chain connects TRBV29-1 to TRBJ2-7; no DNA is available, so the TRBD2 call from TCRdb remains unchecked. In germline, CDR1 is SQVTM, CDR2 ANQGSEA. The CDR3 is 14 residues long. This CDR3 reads CSVEFPSGSYEQYF.

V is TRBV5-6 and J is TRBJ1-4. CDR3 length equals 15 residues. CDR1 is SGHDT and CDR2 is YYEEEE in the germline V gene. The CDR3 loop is CASSLNQLTNEKLFF.

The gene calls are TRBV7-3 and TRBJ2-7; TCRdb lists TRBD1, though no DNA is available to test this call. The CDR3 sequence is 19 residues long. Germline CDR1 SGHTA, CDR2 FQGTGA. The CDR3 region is CASSPQQAFNRTGGYEQYF.

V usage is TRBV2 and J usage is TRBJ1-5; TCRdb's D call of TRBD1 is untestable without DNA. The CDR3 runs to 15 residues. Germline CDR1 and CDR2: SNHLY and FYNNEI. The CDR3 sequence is CASSVAGGGNQPQHF. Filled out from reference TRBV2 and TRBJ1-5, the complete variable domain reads EPEVTQTPSHQVTQMGQEVILRCVPISNHLYFYWYRQILGQKVEFLVSFYNNEISEKSEIFDDQFSVERPDGSNFTLKIRSTKLEDSAMYFCASSVAGGGNQPQHFGDGTRLSIL.

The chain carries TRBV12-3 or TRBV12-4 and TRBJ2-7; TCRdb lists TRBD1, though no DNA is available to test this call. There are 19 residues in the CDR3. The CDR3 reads CASSLSGWTGNGPSYEQYF.

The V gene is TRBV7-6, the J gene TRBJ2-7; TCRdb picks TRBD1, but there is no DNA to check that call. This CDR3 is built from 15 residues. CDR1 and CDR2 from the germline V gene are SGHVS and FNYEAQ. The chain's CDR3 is CASSTAGGGTYEQYF.

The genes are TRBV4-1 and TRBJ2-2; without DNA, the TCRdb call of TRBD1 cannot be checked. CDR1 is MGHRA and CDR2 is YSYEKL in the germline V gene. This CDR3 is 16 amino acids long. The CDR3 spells CASSPTGRTDTGELFF.

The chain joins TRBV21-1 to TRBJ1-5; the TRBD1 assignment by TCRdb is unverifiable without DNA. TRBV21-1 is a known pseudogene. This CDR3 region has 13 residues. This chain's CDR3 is CASTPTGYQPQHF.

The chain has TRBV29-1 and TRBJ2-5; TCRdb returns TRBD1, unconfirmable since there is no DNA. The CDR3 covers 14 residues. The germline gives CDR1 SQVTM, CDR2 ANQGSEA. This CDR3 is CSVSDRGISETQYF.

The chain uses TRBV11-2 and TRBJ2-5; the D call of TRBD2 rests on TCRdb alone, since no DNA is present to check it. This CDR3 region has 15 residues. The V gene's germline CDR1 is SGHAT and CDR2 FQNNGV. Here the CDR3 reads CASSREYAGAETQYF.

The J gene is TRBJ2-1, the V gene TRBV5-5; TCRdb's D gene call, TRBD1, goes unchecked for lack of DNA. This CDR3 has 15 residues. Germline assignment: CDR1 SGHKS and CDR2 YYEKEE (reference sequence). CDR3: CASSSTGNSYNEQFF.

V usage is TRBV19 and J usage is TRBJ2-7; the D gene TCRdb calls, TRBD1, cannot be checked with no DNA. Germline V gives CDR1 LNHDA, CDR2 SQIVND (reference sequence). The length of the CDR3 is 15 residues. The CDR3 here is CASSLGQGLSYEQYF.

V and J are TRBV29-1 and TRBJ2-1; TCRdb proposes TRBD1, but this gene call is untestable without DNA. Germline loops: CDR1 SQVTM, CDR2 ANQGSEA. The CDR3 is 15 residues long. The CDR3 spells CSVGQGSLPYNEQFF.

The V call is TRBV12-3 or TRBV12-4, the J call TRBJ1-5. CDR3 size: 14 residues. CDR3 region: CASSLWGGNQPQHF.

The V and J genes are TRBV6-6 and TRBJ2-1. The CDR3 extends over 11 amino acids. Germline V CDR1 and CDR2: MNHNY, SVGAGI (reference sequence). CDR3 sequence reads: CASSYWDEQFF.

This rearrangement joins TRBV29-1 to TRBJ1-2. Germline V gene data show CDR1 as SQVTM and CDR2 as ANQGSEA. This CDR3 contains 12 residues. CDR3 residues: CSVLDNNYGYTF.

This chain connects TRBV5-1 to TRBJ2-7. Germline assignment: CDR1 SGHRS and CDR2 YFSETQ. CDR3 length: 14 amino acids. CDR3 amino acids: CASSLADISYEQYF.